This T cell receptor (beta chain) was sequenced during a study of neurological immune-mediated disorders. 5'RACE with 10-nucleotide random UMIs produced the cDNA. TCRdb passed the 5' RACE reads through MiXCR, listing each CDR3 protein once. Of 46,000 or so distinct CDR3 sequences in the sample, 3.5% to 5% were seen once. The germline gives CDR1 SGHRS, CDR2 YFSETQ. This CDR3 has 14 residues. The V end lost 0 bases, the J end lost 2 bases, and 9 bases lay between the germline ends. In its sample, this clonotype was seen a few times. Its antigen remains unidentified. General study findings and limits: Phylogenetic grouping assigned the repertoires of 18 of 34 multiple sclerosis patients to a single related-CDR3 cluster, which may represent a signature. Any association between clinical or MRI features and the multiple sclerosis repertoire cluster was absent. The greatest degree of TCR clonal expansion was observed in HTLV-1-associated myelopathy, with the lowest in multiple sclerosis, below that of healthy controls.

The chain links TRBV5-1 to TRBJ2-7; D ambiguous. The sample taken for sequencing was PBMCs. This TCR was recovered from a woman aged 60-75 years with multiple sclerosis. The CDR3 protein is CASSLAGRTYEQYF. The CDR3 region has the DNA TGCGCCAGCAGCTTGGCCGGACGGACCTACGAGCAGTACTTC.